A selection of T cell receptor beta chains follows, all from one sample in a study of beta chain features in type 1 diabetes. The assay was immunoSEQ multiplex PCR, and TCRdb's table has in-frame clones only and misses some. The sample has about 230,000 clones, around 15% seen once; the top ten hold 0.065% to 0.1%. Sequencing was carried out using naive CD4+ T cells from blood. The receptors here all came from a man aged 25 to 40 with type 1 diabetes. Both conserved end residues are part of each CDR3. Fields, in order: V gene, J gene, clone size, D gene, CDR3 DNA, CDR3 protein. The D gene is left open where the match is weak. Where a row states a size, it is once, few, many or the class of an expanded clone; other rows omit it.

V: TRBV14; J: TRBJ2-3; size: -; D: -; DNA: TGTGCCAGCAGCCATCGAAGGACAGATACGCAGTATTTT; CDR3: CASSHRRTDTQYF
V: TRBV9; J: TRBJ2-7; size: few; D: -; DNA: TGTGCCAGCAGCGTAGCGCTAGCCCACTCCTACGAGCAGTACTTC; CDR3: CASSVALAHSYEQYF
V: TRBV29-1; J: TRBJ2-7; size: few; D: -; DNA: TGCAGCGTTGACGGAGGGGGATCCCGGAACGAGCAGTACTTC; CDR3: CSVDGGGSRNEQYF
V: TRBV19; J: TRBJ2-3; size: -; D: -; DNA: TGTGCCAGTAGCCTTCGCGCTACGCAGTATTTT; CDR3: CASSLRATQYF
V: TRBV7-9; J: TRBJ2-3; size: -; D: TRBD2; DNA: TGTGCCAGCAACCCCAGCGGGGCCACAGATACGCAGTATTTT; CDR3: CASNPSGATDTQYF
V: TRBV18; J: TRBJ2-7; size: -; D: TRBD1; DNA: TGTGCCAGCTCAACGGACAGGAGCTCCTACGAGCAGTACTTC; CDR3: CASSTDRSSYEQYF
V: TRBV7-9; J: TRBJ2-7; size: -; D: -; DNA: TGTGCCAGCAGCTCCCGTCAGGGGGGTCACTACGAGCAGTACTTC; CDR3: CASSSRQGGHYEQYF
V: TRBV4-3; J: TRBJ2-7; size: few; D: TRBD2; DNA: TGCGCCAGCAGCCAGGGACTAGCCCTCTACGAGCAGTACTTC; CDR3: CASSQGLALYEQYF
V: TRBV2; J: TRBJ1-4; size: -; D: -; DNA: TGTGCCAGCAGTGAAGATTCAGCAAAACTGTTTTTT; CDR3: CASSEDSAKLFF
V: TRBV5-1; J: TRBJ2-1; size: -; D: TRBD1; DNA: TGCGCCAGCAGCCTGGTCCCCTCCGGGACAGGGTCCAATGAGCAGTTCTTC; CDR3: CASSLVPSGTGSNEQFF
V: TRBV30; J: TRBJ2-7; size: -; D: TRBD2; DNA: TGTGCCTGGAATCGCAACCGGCTAGCGGGGCGGGAGCAGTACTTC; CDR3: CAWNRNRLAGREQYF
V: TRBV2; J: TRBJ2-7; size: -; D: -; DNA: TGTGCCAGCCTGGGTAGTATGGCCGGTGGTGAGCAGTACTTC; CDR3: CASLGSMAGGEQYF
V: TRBV29-1; J: TRBJ2-5; size: few; D: -; DNA: TGCAGCGTTGAAGATAGGGAGACCCAGTACTTC; CDR3: CSVEDRETQYF
V: TRBV19; J: TRBJ2-7; size: once; D: TRBD2; DNA: TGTGCCAGTAGGGCTAGCGGGAGTCCTTCCGAGCAGTACTTC; CDR3: CASRASGSPSEQYF
V: TRBV7-9; J: TRBJ1-2; size: -; D: -; DNA: TGTGCCAGCAGCTTAGAGGCGGGTACTAACTATGGCTACACCTTC; CDR3: CASSLEAGTNYGYTF
V: TRBV7-6; J: TRBJ1-4; size: few; D: TRBD1; DNA: TGTGCCAGCAGCTCACCCCGGGGACAGGGGTTTGCAAAACTGTTTTTT; CDR3: CASSSPRGQGFAKLFF
V: TRBV7-2; J: TRBJ2-3; size: few; D: TRBD1; DNA: TGTGCCAGCACCCGTACCGGACAGGGAACAGATACGCAGTATTTT; CDR3: CASTRTGQGTDTQYF
V: TRBV27; J: TRBJ2-7; size: -; D: -; DNA: TGTGCCAGCAGTTTGGTGCAGACCCTTATGCCCTACGAGCAGTACTTC; CDR3: CASSLVQTLMPYEQYF
V: TRBV29-1; J: TRBJ1-2; size: few; D: -; DNA: TGCAGCGTTGCCCCTCGACTTCATCTAGGGGGCTACACCTTC; CDR3: CSVAPRLHLGGYTF
V: TRBV30; J: TRBJ1-2; size: few; D: -; DNA: TGTGCCTGGAGTTCCCCCAGGGGTGGCTACACCTTC; CDR3: CAWSSPRGGYTF
V: TRBV30; J: TRBJ2-5; size: -; D: TRBD1; DNA: TGTGCCTGGAAAGGCCCAGGGGGCAAGACCCAGTACTTC; CDR3: CAWKGPGGKTQYF